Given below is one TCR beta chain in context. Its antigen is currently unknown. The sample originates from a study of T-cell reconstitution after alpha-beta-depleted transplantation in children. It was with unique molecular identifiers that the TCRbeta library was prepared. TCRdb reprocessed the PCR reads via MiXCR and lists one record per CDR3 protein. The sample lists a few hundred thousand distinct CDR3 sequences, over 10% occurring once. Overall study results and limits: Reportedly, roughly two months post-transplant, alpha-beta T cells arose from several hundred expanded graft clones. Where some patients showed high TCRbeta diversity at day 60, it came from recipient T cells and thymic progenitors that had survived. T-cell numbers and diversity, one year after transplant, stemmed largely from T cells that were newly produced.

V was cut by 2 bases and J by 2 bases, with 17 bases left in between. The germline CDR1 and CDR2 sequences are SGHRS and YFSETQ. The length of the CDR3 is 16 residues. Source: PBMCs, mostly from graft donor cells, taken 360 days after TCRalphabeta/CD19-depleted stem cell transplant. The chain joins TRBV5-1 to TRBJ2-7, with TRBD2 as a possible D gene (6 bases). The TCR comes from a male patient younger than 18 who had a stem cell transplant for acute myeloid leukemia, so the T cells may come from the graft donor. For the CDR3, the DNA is TGCGCCAGCAGCTTTAAGGGAACCGGGGGTACCTACGAGCAGTACTTC. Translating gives CASSFKGTGGTYEQYF.